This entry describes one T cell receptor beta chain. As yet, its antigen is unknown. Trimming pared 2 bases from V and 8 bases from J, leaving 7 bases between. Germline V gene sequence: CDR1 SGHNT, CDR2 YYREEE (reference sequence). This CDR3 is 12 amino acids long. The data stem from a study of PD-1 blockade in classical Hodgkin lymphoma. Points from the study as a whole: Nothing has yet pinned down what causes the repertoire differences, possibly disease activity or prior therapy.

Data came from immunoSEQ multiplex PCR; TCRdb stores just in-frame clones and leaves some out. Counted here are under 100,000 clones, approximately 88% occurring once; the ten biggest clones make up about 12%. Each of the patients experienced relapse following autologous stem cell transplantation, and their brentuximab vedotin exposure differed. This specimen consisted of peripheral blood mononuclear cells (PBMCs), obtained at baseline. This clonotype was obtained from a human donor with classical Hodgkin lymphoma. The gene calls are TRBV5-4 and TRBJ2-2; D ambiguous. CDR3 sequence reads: CASSFRAGELFF. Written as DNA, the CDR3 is TGTGCCAGCAGCTTTAGAGCGGGGGAGCTGTTTTTT.